Sequencing of this TCR beta chain was carried out in a study of T cells expressing NK-cell markers. At the level of the study: The TCR beta repertoires originated in sorted CD3+CD56+NKG2C+, CD3+CD56+NKG2C- and CD3+CD56-NKG2C+ T cells. Seven donors tested HCMV-seropositive and one tested seronegative among the eight sequenced.

A remark on this clonotype: Its antigen is currently unknown.

General study points: The CD3+CD56-NKG2C+ fraction of a few donors was also led by these clonotypes. Clarity on HCMV specificity was lacking for the expanded NKG2C+ T cell clones.

TCRdb reprocessed the 5' RACE reads; each CDR3 protein has one entry and no DNA is given. This sample's table reports about 260,000 distinct CDR3 sequences. The sequence was obtained from a woman aged 18-70 years in good health. Material for sequencing was blood T cells: a sorted CD56 or NKG2C T cell subset, CD4+ or CD8+ T cells, or bulk PBMC T cells (not recorded which).

The chain's CDR3 is CASGTDSNSPLHF. The chain links TRBV6-2 or TRBV6-3 to TRBJ1-6; TCRdb names TRBD1, which stays unverified in the absence of DNA. The CDR3 contains 13 residues. Germline V gene lookup returns CDR1 MNHEY and CDR2 SVGEGT.